The rows below give T cell receptor beta chains drawn from one sample of a study of vaccination and CD4 T cells after COVID-19. Each CDR3 protein is one row after TCRdb ran MiXCR on the PCR reads. The table has about 20,000 distinct CDR3 sequences, approximately 45% seen once. No antigen is known for these receptors. The source was CD4+ T cells from blood, cultured in vitro, collected before SARS-CoV-2 vaccination. These receptors were collected from a human donor who had recovered from COVID-19. Both conserved end residues are part of each CDR3. The D gene is left open where the match is weak. For some rows the clone size is stated as once, few or many, or as a class when expanded; others skip it.

-,TRBV18,TRBJ1-5,TRBD1,CASSLGTDSNQPQHF,TGTGCCAGCTCCCTTGGGACAGATAGCAATCAGCCCCAGCATTTT
-,TRBV6-5,TRBJ2-7,-,CASSYGGGEQYF,TGTGCCAGCAGTTACGGAGGGGGGGAGCAGTACTTC
-,TRBV5-5,TRBJ1-5,-,CASSLGPGSNQPQHF,TGTGCCAGCAGCTTGGGGCCGGGTAGCAATCAGCCCCAGCATTTT
-,TRBV5-1,TRBJ2-3,TRBD2,CASSYSGGGDTQYF,TGCGCCAGCAGCTATTCGGGGGGAGGAGATACGCAGTATTTT
-,TRBV29-1,TRBJ1-1,TRBD1,CSTRQGEAFF,TGCAGCACTCGACAGGGTGAAGCTTTCTTT
few,TRBV6-2/TRBV6-3,TRBJ2-5,TRBD2,CASSLTSGGETQYF,TGTGCCAGCAGTTTGACTAGCGGGGGGGAGACCCAGTACTTC
few,TRBV6-1,TRBJ2-2,TRBD2,CASSEGLAGVTGELFF,TGTGCCAGCAGTGAAGGCCTAGCGGGGGTCACCGGGGAGCTGTTTTTT
-,TRBV12-3/TRBV12-4,TRBJ2-6,TRBD1,CASSPRTGGLSGANVLTF,TGTGCCAGCAGTCCAAGGACAGGGGGACTTTCTGGGGCCAACGTCCTGACTTTC
-,TRBV27,TRBJ2-5,TRBD2,CASSPTSGTKETQYF,TGTGCCAGCAGCCCTACTAGCGGGACCAAAGAGACCCAGTACTTC
-,TRBV5-4,TRBJ1-6,-,CASSLARGGSNSPLHF,TGTGCCAGCAGCTTGGCCAGGGGAGGCAGTAATTCACCCCTCCACTTT
-,TRBV19,TRBJ1-5,-,CASSQGNSNQPQHF,TGTGCCAGTAGTCAGGGGAATAGCAATCAGCCCCAGCATTTT